This TCR beta chain was identified in a study of CD8 T cells in Susac syndrome. CDR1 is SQVTM and CDR2 is ANQGSEA in the germline V gene. Trimming took 4 bases from V and 0 from J, leaving 12 bases between them. The CDR3 has 14 amino acids. Random hexamers primed reverse transcription of roughly 0.5 to 1 ug RNA. Each CDR3 protein gets one entry after TCRdb re-called the immunoSEQ multiplex PCR reads with MiXCR. The repertoire includes 150,000 or so distinct CDR3 sequences, roughly 95% of them detected once, and about 0.14% sits in the top ten. The receptor comes from a human donor in good health. The rearrangement uses TRBV29-1 and TRBJ1-2; D possibly corresponds to TRBD1 (5 bases). Sequencing was done on a sample of CD4+ T cells from PBMCs. CDR3 amino acids: CSVGGLSANYGYTF. In DNA form, the CDR3 reads TGCAGCGTTGGGGGACTGTCAGCTAACTATGGCTACACCTTC.